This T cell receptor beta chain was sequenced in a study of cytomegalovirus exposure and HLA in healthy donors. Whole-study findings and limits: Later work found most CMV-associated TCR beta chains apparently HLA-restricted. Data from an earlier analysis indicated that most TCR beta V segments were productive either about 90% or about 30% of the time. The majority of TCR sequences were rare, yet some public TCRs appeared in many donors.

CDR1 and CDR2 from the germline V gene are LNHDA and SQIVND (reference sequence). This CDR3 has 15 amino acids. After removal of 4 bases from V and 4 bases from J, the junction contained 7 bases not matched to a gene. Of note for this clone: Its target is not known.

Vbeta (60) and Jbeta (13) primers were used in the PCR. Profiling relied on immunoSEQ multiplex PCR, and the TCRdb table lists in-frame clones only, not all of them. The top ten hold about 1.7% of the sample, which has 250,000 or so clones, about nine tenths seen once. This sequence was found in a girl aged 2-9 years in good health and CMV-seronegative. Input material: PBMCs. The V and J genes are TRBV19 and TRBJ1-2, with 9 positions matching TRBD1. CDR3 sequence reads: CASSTGQGPTYGYTF. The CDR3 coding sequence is TGTGCCAGTAGTACTGGACAGGGGCCCACCTATGGCTACACCTTC.